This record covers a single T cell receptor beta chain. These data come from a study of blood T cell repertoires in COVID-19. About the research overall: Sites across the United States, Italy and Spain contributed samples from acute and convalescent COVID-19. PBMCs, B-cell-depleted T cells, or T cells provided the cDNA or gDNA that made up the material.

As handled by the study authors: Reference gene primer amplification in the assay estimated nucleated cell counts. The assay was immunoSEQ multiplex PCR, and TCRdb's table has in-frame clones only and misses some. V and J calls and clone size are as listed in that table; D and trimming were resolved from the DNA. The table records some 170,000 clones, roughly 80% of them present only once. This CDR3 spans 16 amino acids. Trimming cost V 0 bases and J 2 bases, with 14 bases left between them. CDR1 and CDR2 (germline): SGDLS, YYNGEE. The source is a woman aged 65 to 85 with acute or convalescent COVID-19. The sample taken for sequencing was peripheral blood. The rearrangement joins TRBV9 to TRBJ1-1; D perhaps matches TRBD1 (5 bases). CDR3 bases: TGTGCCAGCAGCGTAGCTCCCGACAGAGGAAACACTGAAGCTTTCTTT. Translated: CASSVAPDRGNTEAFF.